This T cell receptor (beta chain) was sequenced in a study of beta chain features in type 1 diabetes. The germline V and J ends were trimmed by 2 bases and 3 bases, with 12 bases remaining between them. The CDR3 loop spans 14 amino acids. From germline, CDR1 is SGHNT and CDR2 YYREEE (reference sequence). Expressed TCRB transcripts were sequenced because the entire RNA isolate underwent reverse transcription. Sequenced naive, central memory and regulatory T cell samples produced an average of about 3.6 million reads. The table came from immunoSEQ multiplex PCR; TCRdb's copy has only in-frame clones and leaves some out. The data show 300,000 to 400,000 clones, with 8% seen just once and roughly 0.44% held by the top ten. This clone has just a few counts.

The material sequenced was central memory CD4+ T cells from blood. The V gene is TRBV5-4, the J gene TRBJ2-7; D tentatively reads TRBD1 or TRBD2 (5 bases each). The source of this sequence is a woman aged 18-29 years in good health. DNA for the CDR3: TGTGCCAGCAGCTTAAATGAGGGGAACTACGAGCAGTACTTC. It translates to CASSLNEGNYEQYF.